The 31 T cell receptor beta chains listed next were all sequenced from one sample in a study of T-cell reconstitution after alpha-beta-depleted transplantation in children. Unique molecular identifiers featured in how the TCRbeta library was prepared. TCRdb reanalysed the PCR reads using MiXCR and keeps one entry per CDR3 protein. Among about 440,000 distinct CDR3 sequences listed, around 46% were seen once. Sequences were derived from PBMCs, sampled before TCRalphabeta/CD19-depleted stem cell transplant. The receptors stem from a girl aged 2-10 years with aplastic anemia, due to receive a stem cell transplant.

In its sample, this clonotype was seen once. The rearrangement joins TRBV3-1 to TRBJ2-3; tentative D call: TRBD2 (5 bases). From germline, CDR1 is LGHDT and CDR2 YNNKEL (reference sequence). The CDR3 totals 11 residues. The CDR3 nucleotides are TGTGTACTGGGAGGCACAGATACGCAGTATTTT. Translated, it gives CVLGGTDTQYF.

The chain uses TRBV20-1 and TRBJ1-5; 7 nucleotides match TRBD1. The CDR3 spans 16 residues. With V trimmed by 0 bases and J by 7 bases, 12 bases remained unmatched. Germline loops: CDR1 DFQATT, CDR2 SNEGSKA (reference sequence). The CDR3 region has the DNA TGCAGTGCTAGAGATACCCAAAGGGGGCAGGGGCAGCCCCAGCATTTT. This encodes CSARDTQRGQGQPQHF.

This clonotype was seen ten or more times. The chain uses TRBV5-6 and TRBJ1-5, with D perhaps TRBD1 (6 bases). The CDR3 extends over 14 amino acids. Trimming removed 4 bases from V and 5 bases from J, with 13 bases in between. Germline lookup yields CDR1 SGHDT and CDR2 YYEEEE. For the CDR3, the DNA is TGTGCCAGCAGCCCACAGGGAACTCATCAGCCCCAGCATTTT. Translated: CASSPQGTHQPQHF. Full variable domain (missing parts from reference TRBV5-6 and TRBJ1-5): DAGVTQSPTHLIKTRGQQVTLRCSPKSGHDTVSWYQQALGQGPQFIFQYYEEEERQRGNFPDRFSGHQFPNYSSELNVNALLLGDSALYLCASSPQGTHQPQHFGDGTRLSIL.

This clonotype has at least ten counts. The rearrangement joins TRBV20-1 to TRBJ1-5; the D is unclear. V was trimmed by 3 bases and J by 0 bases, leaving 6 bases between them. CDR3 length equals 13 residues. Looked up from germline, CDR1 is DFQATT and CDR2 is SNEGSKA (reference sequence). CDR3: CSARGFSNQPQHF. The DNA for the CDR3 is TGCAGTGCTAGGGGGTTTAGCAATCAGCCCCAGCATTTT.

This clonotype was seen a single time. The J gene is TRBJ1-2, the V gene TRBV5-6; 7 positions match TRBD1. Germline CDR1 is SGHDT and CDR2 is YYEEEE. Unmatched junction bases numbered 11, after V lost 5 bases and J lost 4 bases. This CDR3 is 15 amino acids long. In nucleotides, the CDR3 is TGTGCCAGCAGGTGGGACAGTCCGGACCTCTATGGCTACACCTTC. Protein sequence: CASRWDSPDLYGYTF.

This clonotype has only a few counts. The CDR3 DNA reads as TGCAGCGCCCTGTTGGGGAGGACTGAAGCTTTCTTT. Its translation is CSALLGRTEAFF. The V call is TRBV29-1, the J call TRBJ1-1; D not resolved. The CDR3 spans 12 residues. Germline V lookup: CDR1 SQVTM, CDR2 ANQGSEA. With 7 bases removed from V and 5 bases from J, the gap between germline ends came to 14 bases.

V gene TRBV7-3 combines with J gene TRBJ2-3; 8 nucleotides agree with TRBD2. The CDR3 length is 17 residues. V lost 1 base to trimming and J lost 2 bases; unmatched junction nucleotides: 8. Germline loops: CDR1 SGHTA, CDR2 FQGTGA. CDR3 loop: CASSLILAVRPTDTQYF. The CDR3 DNA sequence: TGTGCCAGCAGCTTAATACTAGCGGTCCGTCCCACAGATACGCAGTATTTT.

This chain uses TRBV29-1 with TRBJ1-2, with 7 bases identical to TRBD1. This CDR3 spans 15 amino acids. Per germline, CDR1 SQVTM and CDR2 ANQGSEA. Losses at the gene ends were 6 bases for V and 4 bases for J; bases not matched to a gene: 14. Written as DNA, the CDR3 is TGCAGCGTAGGGACCGACAGGGATCTCCGCTATGGCTACACCTTC. It specifies CSVGTDRDLRYGYTF.

The chain combines TRBV6-1 with TRBJ2-6; possible D gene TRBD1, 6 bases. The length of the CDR3 is 18 residues. Between the trimmed V and J ends, which lost 6 bases and 0 bases, there was a span of 18 bases. CDR1 is MNHNS, CDR2 SASEGT, per germline. The CDR3 spells CASSRRPGQISGANVLTF. The CDR3 DNA follows: TGTGCCAGCAGCAGAAGGCCGGGACAAATCTCTGGGGCCAACGTCCTGACTTTC.

The CDR3 DNA sequence: TGCAGCGTTGGAGGGGGGAATCAGCCCCAGCATTTT. Translating gives CSVGGGNQPQHF. The chain uses TRBV29-1 and TRBJ1-5, with D possibly being TRBD1 (6 bases). The CDR3 has 12 amino acids. Germline lookup yields CDR1 SQVTM and CDR2 ANQGSEA. V lost 4 bases to trimming and J lost 4 bases, with 8 bases between them. Drawing the rest from reference TRBV29-1 and TRBJ1-5, the complete variable domain is SAVISQKPSRDICQRGTSLTIQCQVDSQVTMMFWYRQQPGQSLTLIATANQGSEATYESGFVIDKFPISRPNLTFSTLTVSNMSPEDSSIYLCSVGGGNQPQHFGDGTRLSIL.

In this sample, this clonotype turned up many times. The chain joins TRBV20-1 to TRBJ2-7, with 10 positions matching TRBD2. The CDR3 covers 15 residues. V was pared by 5 bases and J by 4 bases, with 11 bases of the junction left unmatched. Per the germline V gene, CDR1 is DFQATT and CDR2 is SNEGSKA (reference sequence). This CDR3 reads CSALNPRTSGYEQYF. The CDR3 nucleotides read TGCAGTGCTTTAAACCCTCGGACTAGCGGATACGAGCAGTACTTC.

This clonotype turned up a few times. This rearrangement joins TRBV2 to TRBJ2-7; no clear D. The germline V gene has CDR1 SNHLY and CDR2 FYNNEI. V was pared by 8 bases and J by 6 bases, with 17 bases between. This CDR3 is 13 amino acids long. The DNA for the CDR3 is TGTGCCAGCCGCAGGCCCAACCGGCCCGAGCAGTACTTC. This sequence encodes CASRRPNRPEQYF.

Many counts were recorded for this clonotype. The chain carries TRBV6-2 or TRBV6-3 and TRBJ2-1; 10 bases agree with TRBD1. This CDR3 contains 18 residues. Per the germline V gene, CDR1 is MNHEY and CDR2 is SVGEGT. The J segment lost 3 bases and the V segment lost 7 bases, leaving 15 bases of the junction unmatched. CDR3 bases: TGTGCCAGCATTCCGGGACAGGGGAAGAGCGGGATCTACAATGAGCAGTTCTTC. This codes for CASIPGQGKSGIYNEQFF.

The chain combines TRBV10-3 with TRBJ2-3, with D perhaps matching TRBD1 (5 bases). The CDR3 contains 16 residues. CDR1 is ENHRY, CDR2 SYGVKD, per germline. Trimming pared 2 bases from V and 2 bases from J, leaving 14 bases between. CDR3 coding DNA: TGTGCCATCAGTGAGCCAGGGTCCCGGCACACAGATACGCAGTATTTT. This sequence encodes CAISEPGSRHTDTQYF.

In its sample, this clonotype was seen a few times. The genes are TRBV12-3 or TRBV12-4 and TRBJ2-7, with unresolved D. Trimming left V 0 bases short and J 4 bases short, with 4 bases between. The CDR3 runs to 12 residues. In nucleotides, the CDR3 is TGTGCCAGCAGTTTAGCAGAGTACGAGCAGTACTTC. Its protein product is CASSLAEYEQYF.

V is TRBV7-3 and J is TRBJ2-6, with 10 bases aligning to TRBD2. The CDR3 length is 16 residues. Germline V gene data show CDR1 as SGHTA and CDR2 as FQGTGA. The junction had 6 bases not matched to a gene; V was cut back by 2 bases and J by 8 bases. This CDR3 reads CASSLASGRVPNVLTF. The CDR3 coding sequence is TGTGCCAGCAGCTTAGCCAGCGGGAGGGTCCCCAACGTCCTGACTTTC.

The gene calls are TRBV12-3 or TRBV12-4 and TRBJ2-2, with 9 bases matching TRBD1. This CDR3 has 16 amino acids. V was pared by 5 bases and J by 4 bases, with 8 bases of the junction left unmatched. CDR3 loop: CASSTTGGLGTGELFF. Here the CDR3 DNA reads TGTGCCAGCAGTACAACAGGGGGCTTAGGCACCGGGGAGCTGTTTTTT.

The table lists this clonotype with a few counts. This chain joins TRBV10-1 and TRBJ2-7, with 8 bases fitting TRBD1. V shed 0 bases and J 3 bases; nucleotides not matched to a gene: 4. The CDR3 sequence is 15 residues long. From germline, CDR1 is WNHNN and CDR2 SYGVQD (reference sequence). In nucleotides, the CDR3 is TGCGCCAGCAGTGAGTCGTCAGGGGGCGGCTACGAGCAGTACTTC. Protein product: CASSESSGGGYEQYF.

This clonotype was seen only a few times. CDR3 DNA sequence: TGTGCCAGCAGCCAAAGACGAGGGGGGACCGGGGAGCTGTTTTTT. This sequence encodes CASSQRRGGTGELFF. This rearrangement joins TRBV7-2 to TRBJ2-2; D may be TRBD1 or TRBD2 (6 bases each). Germline V CDR1 and CDR2: SGHTA, FQGNSA. There are 15 residues in the CDR3. V gave up 5 bases and J gave up 5 bases, with 15 bases separating them.

In its sample, this clonotype was seen many times. The chain couples TRBV29-1 to TRBJ2-2; D remains ambiguous. This CDR3 is 10 amino acids long. V lost 7 bases, J lost 3 bases, and 3 bases lay in between. Germline assignment: CDR1 SQVTM and CDR2 ANQGSEA. CDR3 DNA sequence: TGCAGCGCCTACACCGGGGAGCTGTTTTTT. This codes for CSAYTGELFF.

The V call is TRBV4-1, the J call TRBJ2-5, with D unresolved. Germline CDR1 MGHRA, CDR2 YSYEKL. Trimming stripped 0 bases from V and 6 bases from J, with 5 bases between. The CDR3 has 12 residues. CDR3 DNA sequence: TGCGCCAGCAGCCAAGATCGGAAGACCCAGTACTTC. Protein sequence: CASSQDRKTQYF.

This chain uses TRBV20-1 with TRBJ2-5; 7 bases align to TRBD2. Germline values: CDR1 DFQATT, CDR2 SNEGSKA (reference sequence). The ends lost 6 bases at V and 1 base at J; junction bases unmatched: 8. This CDR3 is 14 amino acids long. CDR3 loop: CSAREERGQETQYF. The CDR3 nucleotides are TGCAGTGCCAGGGAGGAGCGGGGCCAAGAGACCCAGTACTTC.

This clonotype was found a few times. The gene calls are TRBV20-1 and TRBJ1-5, with D possibly TRBD1 on 6 matching bases. The CDR3 length is 15 residues. Trimming cost V 3 bases and J 4 bases, with 16 bases left between them. Germline CDR1 is DFQATT and CDR2 is SNEGSKA (reference sequence). CDR3 sequence (DNA): TGCAGTGCTAGTTGGGGGGGGGGCCGTAATCAGCCCCAGCATTTT. Its translation is CSASWGGGRNQPQHF.

The DNA of the CDR3 is TGTGCCAGCAGTAGGGACATGTTGAACACTGAAGCTTTCTTT. This sequence encodes CASSRDMLNTEAFF. V usage is TRBV7-2 and J usage is TRBJ1-1, with a tentative D call TRBD1 (6 bases). Germline V gene data show CDR1 as SGHTA and CDR2 as FQGNSA. CDR3 length: 14 amino acids. V was trimmed by 6 bases and J by 0 bases, leaving 11 bases between them.

The chain is built from TRBV20-1 and TRBJ2-1, with D possibly TRBD2 on 6 matching bases. The V gene's germline CDR1 is DFQATT and CDR2 SNEGSKA (reference sequence). The length of the CDR3 is 15 residues. Trimming stripped 0 bases from V and 7 bases from J, with 16 bases between. The CDR3 nucleotides are TGCAGTGCTAGAGAGGGGGTCCGGGGGTTAAATGAGCAGTTCTTC. It translates to CSAREGVRGLNEQFF.

This clonotype was observed a few times. The chain recombines TRBV28 with TRBJ1-4; 8 positions match TRBD1. This CDR3 region has 17 residues. Germline loops: CDR1 MDHEN, CDR2 SYDVKM. The junction had 14 bases not matched to a gene; V was cut back by 3 bases and J by 8 bases. For the CDR3, the DNA is TGTGCCAGCAGTTTTTCCCCAGCTAGGACAGGGAGAGAAAAACTGTTTTTT. Translation: CASSFSPARTGREKLFF.

V is TRBV4-1 and J is TRBJ2-7, with a weak D call TRBD1 (5 bases). CDR1 and CDR2 from the germline V gene are MGHRA and YSYEKL. The V end lost 2 bases, the J end lost 2 bases, and 16 bases lay between the germline ends. The length of the CDR3 is 16 residues. CDR3 sequence reads: CASSQKLQGAPYEQYF. For the CDR3, the DNA is TGCGCCAGCAGCCAAAAGCTCCAGGGTGCCCCCTACGAGCAGTACTTC.

V is TRBV20-1 and J is TRBJ2-7; 10 bases are shared with TRBD2. This CDR3 has 17 amino acids. In germline, CDR1 is DFQATT, CDR2 SNEGSKA (reference sequence). V lost 3 bases, J lost 3 bases, and 14 bases stayed unmatched. The CDR3 region has the DNA TGCAGTGCTAGGCTTGCAACCGGGACTAGCGCTTACTACGAGCAGTACTTC. Translation gives CSARLATGTSAYYEQYF.

As for this clonotype: A much larger clone lies a single base off, so this may be a read error. This chain links TRBV12-3 or TRBV12-4 with TRBJ1-1, with D unclear. CDR3 length: 14 amino acids. With 2 bases removed from V and 3 bases from J, the gap between germline ends came to 10 bases. This CDR3 reads CASSLRELYTEAFF. In DNA form, the CDR3 reads TGTGCCAGCAGTTTAAGGGAATTGTACACTGAAGCTTTCTTT.

This clonotype was counted a few times. V usage is TRBV29-1 and J usage is TRBJ2-5; D possibly uses TRBD1 or TRBD2 (6 bases each). V shed 7 bases and J shed 4 bases, with 22 bases lying between them. The CDR3 runs 15 residues. In germline, CDR1 is SQVTM, CDR2 ANQGSEA. The CDR3 loop reads CSEKDRRGVGETQYF. CDR3 coding DNA: TGCAGCGAGAAAGACAGGAGGGGGGTCGGAGAGACCCAGTACTTC.

Many counts were recorded for this clonotype. The J gene is TRBJ2-7, the V gene TRBV3-1, with D uncertain. Germline CDR1 reads LGHDT; CDR2 reads YNNKEL (reference sequence). The CDR3 spans 15 residues. Trimming stripped 4 bases from V and 4 bases from J, with 17 bases between. CDR3: CASSPAPEPQYEQYF. DNA of the CDR3: TGTGCCAGCAGCCCGGCGCCCGAACCTCAATACGAGCAGTACTTC.